This T cell receptor (beta chain) was retrieved from a study of T-cell reconstitution after alpha-beta-depleted transplantation in children. V gave up 5 bases and J gave up 2 bases; unmatched junction bases: 3. The CDR3 contains 15 residues. Germline CDR1 is SGHVS and CDR2 is FQNEAQ. General study results and limits: Among T cells one year after transplant, newly produced cells accounted for most counts and diversity.

Preparation of the TCRbeta library used unique molecular identifiers. TCRdb recomputed calls from the PCR reads with MiXCR, one row per CDR3 protein. The table has hundreds of thousands of distinct CDR3 sequences, about 12% seen once. Regarding this clonotype: Its matching antigen is unknown.

The sample in question was PBMCs, obtained before TCRalphabeta/CD19-depleted stem cell transplant. The receptor was isolated from a girl aged 2 to 10 with congenital amegakaryocytic thrombocytopenia, due to receive a stem cell transplant. The chain joins TRBV7-8 to TRBJ2-3, with 11 nucleotides matching TRBD2. The CDR3 region is CASSELAGVTDTQYF. DNA for the CDR3: TGTGCCAGCAGCGAACTAGCGGGAGTCACAGATACGCAGTATTTT.